The 23 T cell receptor beta chains given below trace back to one sample, sequenced in a study of technical replicates of blood from a handful of donors. Profiled with immunoSEQ multiplex PCR; TCRdb holds only in-frame clones, not every one. This sample has around 63,000 clones, with 98% found just once. The sequencing input was T cells isolated from PBMCs. Receptors originate from a human donor in good health.

The rearrangement joins TRBV28 to TRBJ2-6; TRBD1 agrees at 9 bases. Per the germline V gene, CDR1 is MDHEN and CDR2 is SYDVKM. This CDR3 is 17 amino acids long. V was clipped by 6 bases and J by 0 bases; unmatched bases: 6. The CDR3 DNA is TGTGCCAGCAGCCGAGGGACAGGGCACTCTGGGGCCAACGTCCTGACTTTC. Protein sequence: CASSRGTGHSGANVLTF.

The rearrangement joins TRBV29-1 to TRBJ2-2; D gene unclear. CDR3 length equals 11 residues. Trimming left V 5 bases short and J 5 bases short, with 6 bases between. The V gene's germline CDR1 is SQVTM and CDR2 ANQGSEA. The CDR3 protein is CSVLRTGELFF. CDR3 DNA sequence: TGCAGCGTTCTGAGGACCGGGGAGCTGTTTTTT.

This chain uses TRBV11-2 with TRBJ1-3; D perhaps matches TRBD1 (6 bases). The length of the CDR3 is 16 residues. Germline values: CDR1 SGHAT, CDR2 FQNNGV. V lost 4 bases and J lost 2, with 15 bases in between. The CDR3 bases are TGTGCCAGCAGCTCCTGGACAGTGGGAGCTGGAAACACCATATATTTT. Encoded protein: CASSSWTVGAGNTIYF.

V is TRBV27 and J is TRBJ1-5; D is perhaps TRBD1 (5 bases). The CDR3 runs 20 residues. Looked up from germline, CDR1 is MNHEY and CDR2 is SMNVEV (reference sequence). V lost 6 bases, J lost 0 bases, and 27 bases lay in between. The CDR3 region has the DNA TGTGCCAGCAGGCCCATCTTGGCCCGACAGTCTTTTTATAGCAATCAGCCCCAGCATTTT. Amino acid sequence: CASRPILARQSFYSNQPQHF.

The rearrangement uses TRBV7-9 and TRBJ2-7; tentatively, D is TRBD1 (5 bases). Germline values: CDR1 SEHNR, CDR2 FQNEAQ (reference sequence). The CDR3 spans 14 residues. With 5 bases removed from V and 3 bases from J, the gap between germline ends came to 14 bases. The CDR3: CASSPPVTVYEQYF. Written as DNA, the CDR3 is TGTGCCAGCAGCCCACCGGTGACAGTCTACGAGCAGTACTTC.

The chain employs TRBV5-6 and TRBJ2-3; D not certain. The germline V gene encodes CDR1 SGHDT and CDR2 YYEEEE. The CDR3 extends over 11 amino acids. Trimming removed 2 bases from V and 5 bases from J, with 3 bases in between. The CDR3 DNA follows: TGTGCCAGCAGCTTCCAAGATACGCAGTATTTT. Its translation is CASSFQDTQYF.

The J gene is TRBJ2-7, the V gene TRBV7-2; maybe TRBD1 (6 bases). The CDR3 runs 15 residues. Germline V gives CDR1 SGHTA, CDR2 FQGNSA. V gave up 0 bases and J gave up 1 base, with 10 bases separating them. This chain's CDR3 is CASSLAQGNSYEQYF. CDR3 DNA: TGTGCCAGCAGCTTAGCCCAGGGGAATTCCTACGAGCAGTACTTC.

This sequence joins TRBV6-1 and TRBJ1-2; 8 bases fit TRBD1. The germline CDR1 and CDR2 sequences are MNHNS and SASEGT. Unmatched junction bases numbered 5, after V lost 6 bases and J lost 2 bases. This CDR3 is 14 amino acids long. The CDR3 bases are TGTGCCAGCAGCTACAGGGGGATAAACTATGGCTACACCTTC. This encodes CASSYRGINYGYTF.

The chain uses TRBV28 and TRBJ1-1; weak D call: TRBD1 (5 bases). Germline lookup yields CDR1 MDHEN and CDR2 SYDVKM. V lost 3 bases and J lost 10, with 12 bases in between. This CDR3 has 12 amino acids. The CDR3 region is CASSLGGIGAFF. CDR3 in DNA: TGTGCCAGCAGTTTGGGGGGAATAGGAGCTTTCTTT.

This chain connects TRBV2 to TRBJ1-2; 10 bases fit TRBD1. Germline V lookup: CDR1 SNHLY, CDR2 FYNNEI. The CDR3 spans 14 residues. After removal of 7 bases from V and 8 bases from J, the junction contained 10 bases not matched to a gene. The CDR3 sequence: CASIKGQGDGGYTF. The DNA of the CDR3 is TGTGCCAGCATCAAAGGACAGGGGGATGGCGGCTACACCTTC. Together with reference TRBV2 and TRBJ1-2, the CDR3 gives the full variable domain: EPEVTQTPSHQVTQMGQEVILRCVPISNHLYFYWYRQILGQKVEFLVSFYNNEISEKSEIFDDQFSVERPDGSNFTLKIRSTKLEDSAMYFCASIKGQGDGGYTFGSGTRLTVV.

The V gene is TRBV29-1, the J gene TRBJ1-2; 9 positions agree with TRBD1. V shed 5 bases, J shed 6 bases, and the junction held 4 bases outside the gene matches. CDR3 length: 12 residues. CDR1 SQVTM and CDR2 ANQGSEA come from the germline V gene. CDR3 sequence reads: CSVTRDRDGYTF. CDR3 coding DNA: TGCAGCGTTACCCGGGACAGGGATGGCTACACCTTC.

Here the CDR3 reads CASSQEPSYGYTF. The CDR3 DNA sequence: TGTGCCAGCAGCCAAGAACCCAGCTATGGCTACACCTTC. The chain carries TRBV14 and TRBJ1-2, with D unresolved. The ends were cut back, 0 bases at V and 4 bases at J, with 6 bases in the middle. CDR1 and CDR2 from the germline V gene are SGHDN and FVKESK. This CDR3 has 13 residues.

The chain links TRBV11-3 to TRBJ2-1, with 10 bases matching TRBD1. Germline CDR1 is SGHNT and CDR2 is YENEEA. With V trimmed by 5 bases and J by 8 bases, 15 bases remained unmatched. CDR3 length equals 17 residues. The chain's CDR3 is CASSPGVWDRGSDEQFF. The CDR3 bases are TGTGCCAGCAGCCCGGGCGTTTGGGACAGGGGCAGCGATGAGCAGTTCTTC.

This chain uses TRBV15 with TRBJ2-1; 13 bases fit TRBD2. V shed 1 base, J shed 5 bases, and the junction held 2 bases outside the gene matches. Germline CDR1 LNHNV, CDR2 YYDKDF (reference sequence). This CDR3 comprises 16 residues. CDR3 protein: CATSRAGTSGDNEQFF. The CDR3 coding sequence is TGTGCCACCAGCAGAGCAGGGACTAGCGGGGACAATGAGCAGTTCTTC.

The chain links TRBV5-4 to TRBJ2-1, with 11 bases identical to TRBD2. J lost 7 bases, V lost 4 bases, and 7 bases had no gene match. The CDR3 contains 15 residues. Germline CDR1 is SGHNT and CDR2 is YYREEE (reference sequence). CDR3 loop: CASSNLAGGFNEQFF. CDR3 DNA: TGTGCCAGCAGCAATCTAGCGGGGGGCTTTAATGAGCAGTTCTTC.

CDR3 sequence: CASSLAPTPAEAFF. In nucleotides, the CDR3 is TGCGCCAGCAGCTTGGCCCCGACACCTGCTGAAGCTTTCTTT. The chain has TRBV5-1 and TRBJ1-1; D remains ambiguous. The CDR3 is 14 amino acids. From germline, CDR1 is SGHRS and CDR2 YFSETQ. V was pared by 0 bases and J by 6 bases, with 12 bases between.

The rearrangement uses TRBV27 and TRBJ1-1, with TRBD1 as a possible D gene (5 bases). Germline V lookup: CDR1 MNHEY, CDR2 SMNVEV (reference sequence). V lost 6 bases and J 4 bases, leaving 12 bases between the germline ends. CDR3 length equals 13 residues. CDR3 sequence reads: CASRGTGGTEAFF. In DNA form, the CDR3 reads TGTGCCAGCAGGGGGACCGGGGGCACTGAAGCTTTCTTT.

The genes are TRBV15 and TRBJ2-7; 9 nucleotides align to TRBD1. V trimming: 3 bases; J trimming: 3 bases; junction bases outside the gene matches: 9. CDR1 is LNHNV and CDR2 is YYDKDF in the germline V gene (reference sequence). The CDR3 consists of 16 residues. In nucleotides, the CDR3 is TGTGCCACCAGCAGTATAACAGGGGGCGACAGCTACGAGCAGTACTTC. Its protein is CATSSITGGDSYEQYF.

V is TRBV5-1 and J is TRBJ2-3, with a possible D match to TRBD2 (5 bases). In germline, CDR1 is SGHRS, CDR2 YFSETQ. V lost 5 bases to trimming and J lost 0 bases, with 19 bases between them. CDR3 length: 17 amino acids. The CDR3 sequence is CASRPHLADTSTDTQYF. The CDR3 DNA sequence: TGCGCCAGCAGACCTCACCTAGCAGATACTAGCACAGATACGCAGTATTTT.

The chain uses TRBV4-1 and TRBJ2-1; 11 bases align to TRBD2. This CDR3 has 18 amino acids. V lost 1 base to trimming and J lost 4 bases; unmatched junction nucleotides: 9. CDR1 and CDR2 from the germline V gene are MGHRA and YSYEKL. The chain's CDR3 is CASSQVTLGLAGYNEQFF. CDR3 coding DNA: TGCGCCAGCAGCCAAGTCACCCTAGGACTAGCGGGTTACAATGAGCAGTTCTTC.

The chain has TRBV5-1 and TRBJ2-2, with a possible D match to TRBD1 (6 bases). Deletions cut 0 bases from V and 5 bases from J, with 11 bases between. The germline V gene encodes CDR1 SGHRS and CDR2 YFSETQ. The CDR3 totals 15 residues. CDR3 in amino acids: CASSLGDTRTGELFF. CDR3 bases: TGCGCCAGCAGCTTGGGGGACACCAGGACCGGGGAGCTGTTTTTT.

This clone was recorded only once. This chain joins TRBV5-1 and TRBJ2-7; 9 positions match TRBD1. The CDR3 loop spans 15 amino acids. Germline values: CDR1 SGHRS, CDR2 YFSETQ. Unmatched junction bases numbered 7, after V lost 4 bases and J lost 2 bases. CDR3 in DNA: TGCGCCAGCAGCACCGGGACAGGGAACCCCTACGAGCAGTACTTC. It is translated as CASSTGTGNPYEQYF.

This chain links TRBV7-3 with TRBJ2-7; TRBD1 matches 9 bases. Trimming at V came to 5 bases and at J to 7 bases, leaving 9 bases not matched to a gene. This CDR3 has 14 amino acids. Looked up from germline, CDR1 is SGHTA and CDR2 is FQGTGA. CDR3 sequence (DNA): TGTGCCAGCAGCCCGGGGACAGGGCGTGGGGAGCAGTACTTC. It yields the protein CASSPGTGRGEQYF.